The 10 T cell receptor beta chains reported below all come from one sample, sequenced in a study of blood T cells in healthy people across ages. Alongside a J-beta primer mix, a sample-barcoded 5' primer served in a second PCR lasting 7 to 11 cycles. TCRdb re-analysed the 5' RACE reads in MiXCR, keeping a single row per CDR3 protein. Among around 650,000 distinct CDR3 sequences, about 34% were seen once, and the ten largest hold approximately 15%. The sequenced sample consisted of blood. These receptors all come from a woman aged 80 or older in good health.

The chain employs TRBV7-2 and TRBJ2-1, with a tentative D call TRBD2 (7 bases). This CDR3 comprises 20 residues. CDR1 SGHTA and CDR2 FQGNSA come from the germline V gene. With 5 bases removed from V and 1 base from J, the gap between germline ends came to 27 bases. CDR3 in DNA: TGTGCCAGCAGCCCCCGTCGGACTAGAGGGGGGGTAAGGTCCTACAATGAGCAGTTCTTC. Translation: CASSPRRTRGGVRSYNEQFF.

Many counts were recorded for this clonotype. V usage is TRBV7-2 and J usage is TRBJ2-7; 8 positions agree with TRBD1. The V and J ends lost 6 bases and 5 bases, in that order; junction bases with no gene match: 6. The CDR3 totals 13 residues. CDR1 SGHTA and CDR2 FQGNSA come from the germline V gene. The CDR3 here is CASSQDRVNEQYF. CDR3 bases: TGTGCCAGCAGTCAGGACAGGGTAAACGAGCAGTACTTC.

This clonotype came up many times. V is TRBV7-8 and J is TRBJ2-1; 12 bases line up with TRBD1. Losses at the gene ends were 6 bases for V and 9 bases for J; bases not matched to a gene: 3. Germline V gene data show CDR1 as SGHVS and CDR2 as FQNEAQ. There are 13 residues in the CDR3. In nucleotides, the CDR3 is TGTGCCAGCAGGGGACAGGGGGCCAGTGAGCAGTTCTTC. Translation: CASRGQGASEQFF.

This rearrangement joins TRBV7-2 to TRBJ2-4, with 10 positions matching TRBD2. The V and J ends lost 0 bases and 2 bases, in that order; junction bases with no gene match: 4. Germline loops: CDR1 SGHTA, CDR2 FQGNSA. This CDR3 has 17 residues. CDR3 DNA: TGTGCCAGCAGCTTAGCGGAGCGGGAGGGGACCAAAAACATTCAGTACTTC. Amino acid sequence: CASSLAEREGTKNIQYF.

Ten or more counts support this clonotype. The rearrangement links TRBV20-1 to TRBJ2-5, with 10 nucleotides matching TRBD1. Unmatched junction bases numbered 6, after V lost 4 bases and J lost 4 bases. The germline V gene has CDR1 DFQATT and CDR2 SNEGSKA (reference sequence). This CDR3 contains 14 residues. The CDR3 region has the DNA TGCAGTGCTAACCCGGGACAGGGGACAGAGACCCAGTACTTC. Its protein product is CSANPGQGTETQYF.

This chain links TRBV7-2 with TRBJ2-5; D is unresolved. Matching the DNA end better, TRBJ2-7 makes the J call doubtful. Looked up from germline, CDR1 is SGHTA and CDR2 is FQGNSA. The CDR3 covers 15 residues. CDR3 protein: CASSLASGVAHEQYF. The CDR3 DNA follows: TGTGCCAGCAGCTTGGCGAGTGGGGTTGCCCACGAGCAGTACTTC.

This clonotype showed up many times. The chain is built from TRBV20-1 and TRBJ2-3, with 8 bases that match TRBD2. The V segment lost 6 bases and the J segment 6 bases; nucleotides outside the gene matches: 11. The CDR3 spans 14 residues. Germline assignment: CDR1 DFQATT and CDR2 SNEGSKA (reference sequence). CDR3 sequence: CSATGTRHPDTQYF. CDR3 in DNA: TGCAGTGCGACGGGGACTAGACATCCGGATACGCAGTATTTT.

This chain uses TRBV4-2 with TRBJ2-5; D gene ambiguous. Germline V lookup: CDR1 LGHNA, CDR2 YNFKEQ. V was shortened by 1 base and J by 5 bases, with 11 bases between the two germline ends. The CDR3 contains 14 residues. The CDR3: CASSQGRNGETQYF. The CDR3 nucleotides are TGTGCCAGCAGCCAAGGCCGAAATGGGGAGACCCAGTACTTC.

The table lists this clonotype with many counts. This chain links TRBV2 with TRBJ2-1; a possible D gene is TRBD2 (6 bases). Germline CDR1 SNHLY, CDR2 FYNNEI. The V end lost 7 bases, the J end lost 7 bases, and 17 bases lay between the germline ends. The CDR3 loop spans 14 amino acids. CDR3: CASNFPPGRNEQFF. CDR3 nucleotide sequence: TGTGCCAGCAACTTTCCTCCAGGGAGGAATGAGCAGTTCTTC.

A few counts support this clonotype. V is TRBV6-5 and J is TRBJ1-4, with D possibly being TRBD1 (5 bases). Germline lookup yields CDR1 MNHEY and CDR2 SVGAGI. The CDR3 has 14 amino acids. Trimming left V 5 bases short and J 8 bases short, with 15 bases between. CDR3 DNA: TGTGCCAGCAGTCCCCCCGGGGCGCGAGAAAAACTGTTTTTT. This codes for CASSPPGAREKLFF.